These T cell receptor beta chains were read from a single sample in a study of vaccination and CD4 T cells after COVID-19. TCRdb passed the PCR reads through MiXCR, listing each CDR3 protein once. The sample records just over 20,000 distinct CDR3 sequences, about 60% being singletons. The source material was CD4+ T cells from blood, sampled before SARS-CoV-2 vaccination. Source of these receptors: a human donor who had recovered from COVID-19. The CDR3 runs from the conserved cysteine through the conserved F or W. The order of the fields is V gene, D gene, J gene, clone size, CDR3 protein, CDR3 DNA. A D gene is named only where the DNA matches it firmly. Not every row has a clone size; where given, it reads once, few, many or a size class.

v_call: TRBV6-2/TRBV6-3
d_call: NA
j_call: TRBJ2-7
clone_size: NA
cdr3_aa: CASNPGSSTYEQYF
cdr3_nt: TGTGCCAGCAACCCCGGGAGCTCCACCTACGAGCAGTACTTC

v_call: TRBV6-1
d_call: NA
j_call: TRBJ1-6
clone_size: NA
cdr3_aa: CASRTRGSYNSPLHF
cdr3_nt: TGTGCCAGCAGAACAAGGGGGTCCTATAATTCACCCCTCCACTTT

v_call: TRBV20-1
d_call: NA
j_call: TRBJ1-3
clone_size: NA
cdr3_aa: CSAGRTNSGNTIYF
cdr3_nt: TGCAGTGCGGGACGCACAAACTCTGGAAACACCATATATTTT

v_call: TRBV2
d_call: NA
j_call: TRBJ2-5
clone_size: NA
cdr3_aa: CASVGGSRSPQETQYF
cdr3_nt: TGTGCCAGCGTAGGGGGATCACGAAGCCCCCAAGAGACCCAGTACTTC

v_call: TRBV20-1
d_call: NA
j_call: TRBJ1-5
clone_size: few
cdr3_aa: CSARVVRGNQPQHF
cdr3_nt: TGCAGTGCTAGAGTGGTCAGGGGCAATCAGCCCCAGCATTTT

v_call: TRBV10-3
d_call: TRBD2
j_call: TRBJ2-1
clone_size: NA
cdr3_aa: CAISESVGWGLAGTRERFF
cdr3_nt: TGTGCCATCAGTGAGTCGGTAGGGTGGGGACTAGCGGGAACAAGGGAGAGGTTCTTC

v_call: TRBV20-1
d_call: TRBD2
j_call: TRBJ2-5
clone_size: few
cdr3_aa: CSARVAGGRGETQYF
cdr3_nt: TGCAGTGCTAGAGTAGCGGGAGGTCGGGGGGAGACCCAGTACTTC

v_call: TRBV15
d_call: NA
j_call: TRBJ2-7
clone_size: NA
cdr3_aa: CATSRDSTYEQYF
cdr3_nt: TGTGCCACCAGCAGGGACTCCACCTACGAGCAGTACTTC

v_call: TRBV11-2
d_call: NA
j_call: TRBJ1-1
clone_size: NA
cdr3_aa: CASRTRSGDTEAFF
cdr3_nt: TGTGCCAGCAGAACACGGTCGGGGGACACTGAAGCTTTCTTT

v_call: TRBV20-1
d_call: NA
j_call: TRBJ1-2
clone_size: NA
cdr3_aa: CSARDRRGYGYTF
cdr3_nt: TGCAGTGCTAGAGATCGTAGAGGGTATGGCTACACCTTC

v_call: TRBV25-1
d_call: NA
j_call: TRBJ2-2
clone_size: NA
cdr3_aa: CASSEYQAANTGELFF
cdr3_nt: TGTGCCAGCAGTGAATATCAAGCGGCCAACACCGGGGAGCTGTTTTTT

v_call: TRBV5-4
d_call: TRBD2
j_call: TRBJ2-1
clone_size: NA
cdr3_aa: CASSFSGRARINEQFF
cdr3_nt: TGTGCCAGCAGCTTTAGCGGGAGGGCCCGTATAAATGAGCAGTTCTTC

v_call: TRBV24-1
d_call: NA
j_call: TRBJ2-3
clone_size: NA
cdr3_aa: CATSVKGRSTDTQYF
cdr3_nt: TGTGCCACCAGTGTTAAGGGGCGGTCCACAGATACGCAGTATTTT

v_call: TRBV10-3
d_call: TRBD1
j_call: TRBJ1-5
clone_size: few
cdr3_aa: CAISESTGTGLGQPQHF
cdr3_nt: TGTGCCATCAGTGAGTCGACCGGGACAGGTCTTGGTCAGCCCCAGCATTTT

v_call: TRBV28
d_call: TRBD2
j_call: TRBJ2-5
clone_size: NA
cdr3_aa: CASTPRLAGLFETQYF
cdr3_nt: TGTGCCAGCACCCCACGTCTAGCGGGACTTTTTGAGACCCAGTACTTC

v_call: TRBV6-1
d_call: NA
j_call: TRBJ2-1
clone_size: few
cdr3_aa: CASTLGAGAYNEQFF
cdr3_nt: TGTGCCAGCACCTTGGGGGCAGGAGCCTACAATGAGCAGTTCTTC

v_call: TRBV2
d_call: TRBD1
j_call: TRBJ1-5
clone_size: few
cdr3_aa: CASSTTGGSGQPQHF
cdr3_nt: TGTGCCAGCAGTACTACAGGGGGCTCGGGTCAGCCCCAGCATTTT

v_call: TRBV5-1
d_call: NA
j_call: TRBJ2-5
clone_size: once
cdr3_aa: CASSLELGRGETQYF
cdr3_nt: TGCGCCAGCAGCTTGGAATTGGGCAGGGGAGAGACCCAGTACTTC

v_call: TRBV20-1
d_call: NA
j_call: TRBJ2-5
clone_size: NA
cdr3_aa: CSAEIQETQYF
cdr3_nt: TGCAGTGCCGAGATACAAGAGACCCAGTACTTC

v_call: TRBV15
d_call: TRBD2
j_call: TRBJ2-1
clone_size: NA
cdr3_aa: CATGTSGYNEQFF
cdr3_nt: TGTGCCACCGGGACTAGCGGTTACAATGAGCAGTTCTTC

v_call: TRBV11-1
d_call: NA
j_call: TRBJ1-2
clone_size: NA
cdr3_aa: CASSFHRDSRDGYTF
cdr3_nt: TGTGCCAGCAGCTTTCACAGGGATAGTAGGGATGGCTACACCTTC

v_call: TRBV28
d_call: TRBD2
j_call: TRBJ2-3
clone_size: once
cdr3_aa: CASSLWASGEGRRGDTQYF
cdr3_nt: TGTGCCAGCAGTTTATGGGCTAGCGGGGAAGGTCGGCGGGGAGATACGCAGTATTTT

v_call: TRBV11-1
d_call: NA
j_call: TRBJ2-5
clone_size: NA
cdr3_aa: CASSLGGRTQETQYF
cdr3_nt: TGTGCCAGCAGCTTAGGTGGACGGACGCAAGAGACCCAGTACTTC

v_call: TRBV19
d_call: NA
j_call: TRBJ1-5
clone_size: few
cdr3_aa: CASNSPRGTFSNQPQHF
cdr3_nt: TGTGCCAGTAACTCTCCCAGGGGTACCTTCAGCAATCAGCCCCAGCATTTT

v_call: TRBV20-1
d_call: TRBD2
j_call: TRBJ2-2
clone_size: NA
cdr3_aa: CSAVGGGLASGELFF
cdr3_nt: TGCAGTGCCGTCGGGGGAGGGCTCGCAAGCGGGGAGCTGTTTTTT

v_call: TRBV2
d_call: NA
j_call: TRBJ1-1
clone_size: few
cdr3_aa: CASQRDNTEAFF
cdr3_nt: TGTGCCAGCCAAAGAGATAACACTGAAGCTTTCTTT

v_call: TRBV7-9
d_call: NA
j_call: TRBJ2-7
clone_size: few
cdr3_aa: CASSQRAAEQYF
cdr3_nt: TGTGCCAGCAGCCAAAGGGCGGCCGAGCAGTACTTC

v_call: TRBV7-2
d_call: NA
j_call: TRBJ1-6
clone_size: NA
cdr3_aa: CASSLQEGSPLHF
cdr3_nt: TGTGCCAGCAGCTTACAGGAAGGTTCACCCCTCCACTTT

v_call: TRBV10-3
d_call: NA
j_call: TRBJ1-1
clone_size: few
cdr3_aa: CAIRLDSSTEAFF
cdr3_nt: TGTGCCATCCGACTGGACAGTAGCACTGAAGCTTTCTTT

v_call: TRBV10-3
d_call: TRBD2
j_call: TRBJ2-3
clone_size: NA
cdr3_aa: CAIRGTSGGPSTDTQYF
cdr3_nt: TGTGCCATCAGGGGGACTAGCGGGGGCCCTAGCACAGATACGCAGTATTTT

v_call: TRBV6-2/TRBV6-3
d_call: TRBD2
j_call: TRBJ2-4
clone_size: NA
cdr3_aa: CASSRLAGGPAKNIQYF
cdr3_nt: TGTGCCAGCAGTAGACTAGCGGGAGGGCCAGCCAAAAACATTCAGTACTTC

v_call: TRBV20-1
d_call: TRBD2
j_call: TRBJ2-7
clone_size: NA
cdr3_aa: CSAPRTSGTYEQYF
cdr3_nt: TGCAGTGCCCCCAGGACTAGCGGGACCTACGAGCAGTACTTC

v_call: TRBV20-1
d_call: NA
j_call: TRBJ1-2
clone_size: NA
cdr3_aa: CSAPNTDARNYGYTF
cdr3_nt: TGCAGTGCTCCTAATACAGACGCCAGGAACTATGGCTACACCTTC

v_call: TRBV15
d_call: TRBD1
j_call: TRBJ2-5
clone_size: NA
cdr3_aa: CATSRASTGGETQYF
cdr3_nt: TGTGCCACCAGCAGAGCATCGACAGGGGGTGAGACCCAGTACTTC

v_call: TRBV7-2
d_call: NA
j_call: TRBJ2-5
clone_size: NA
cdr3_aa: CASSLNYPEIRETQYF
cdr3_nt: TGTGCCAGCAGCTTAAACTACCCCGAAATTAGGGAGACCCAGTACTTC

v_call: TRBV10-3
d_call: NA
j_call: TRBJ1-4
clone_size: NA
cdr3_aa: CAISARGNEKLFF
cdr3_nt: TGTGCCATCAGTGCTCGCGGTAATGAAAAACTGTTTTTT

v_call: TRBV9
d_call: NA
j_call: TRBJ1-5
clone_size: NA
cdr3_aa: CASSVGYSNQPQHF
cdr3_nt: TGTGCCAGCAGCGTAGGGTATAGCAATCAGCCCCAGCATTTT

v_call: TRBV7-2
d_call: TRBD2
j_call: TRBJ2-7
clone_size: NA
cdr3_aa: CASSLTSGRLSEQYF
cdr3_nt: TGTGCCAGCAGCTTGACTAGCGGGAGGCTCTCCGAGCAGTACTTC

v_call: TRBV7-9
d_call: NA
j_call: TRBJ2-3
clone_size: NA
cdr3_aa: CASSLVVDGATDTQYF
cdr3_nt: TGTGCCAGCAGCTTAGTGGTCGACGGTGCCACAGATACGCAGTATTTT

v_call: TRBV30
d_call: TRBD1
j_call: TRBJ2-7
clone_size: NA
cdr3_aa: CAWSPGQGVFEQYF
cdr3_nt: TGTGCCTGGAGCCCGGGACAGGGGGTTTTCGAGCAGTACTTC

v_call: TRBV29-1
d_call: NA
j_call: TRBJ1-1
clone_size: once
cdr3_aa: CSVYSTEAFF
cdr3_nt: TGCAGCGTTTATTCGACTGAAGCTTTCTTT

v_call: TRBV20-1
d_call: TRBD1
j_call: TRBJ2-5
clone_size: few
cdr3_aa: CSGADREETQYF
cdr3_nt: TGCAGTGGAGCGGACAGGGAAGAGACCCAGTACTTC

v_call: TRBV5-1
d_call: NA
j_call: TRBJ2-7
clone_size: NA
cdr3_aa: CASSSTAGTYEQYF
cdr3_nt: TGCGCCAGCAGCTCCACGGCCGGTACCTACGAGCAGTACTTC

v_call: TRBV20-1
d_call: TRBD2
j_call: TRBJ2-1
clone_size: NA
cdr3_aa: CSFIGSGRVSSYNEQFF
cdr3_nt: TGCAGTTTCATAGGCAGCGGGAGGGTAAGCTCCTACAATGAGCAGTTCTTC

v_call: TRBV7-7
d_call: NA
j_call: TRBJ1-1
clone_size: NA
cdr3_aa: CASSLSRNTEAFF
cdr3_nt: TGTGCCAGCAGCTTATCCAGGAACACTGAAGCTTTCTTT

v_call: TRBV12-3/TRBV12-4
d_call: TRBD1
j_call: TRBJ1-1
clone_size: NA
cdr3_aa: CASTPTGSSEAFF
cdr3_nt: TGTGCCAGCACCCCGACAGGGTCCTCTGAAGCTTTCTTT

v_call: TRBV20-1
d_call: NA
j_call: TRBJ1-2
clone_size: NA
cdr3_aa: CSAAGERSSYGYTF
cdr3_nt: TGCAGTGCTGCCGGAGAAAGGAGCAGCTATGGCTACACCTTC

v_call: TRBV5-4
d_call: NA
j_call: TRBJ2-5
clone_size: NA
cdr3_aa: CASSLDPGGTQYF
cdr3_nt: TGTGCCAGCAGCTTGGACCCAGGAGGGACCCAGTACTTC

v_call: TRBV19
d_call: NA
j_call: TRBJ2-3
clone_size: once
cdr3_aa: CASSPGSFTDTQYF
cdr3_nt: TGTGCCAGTAGTCCCGGGAGCTTCACAGATACGCAGTATTTT

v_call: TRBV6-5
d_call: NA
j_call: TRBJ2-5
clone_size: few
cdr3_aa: CASSYFRAGETQYF
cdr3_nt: TGTGCCAGCAGTTACTTCAGGGCAGGAGAGACCCAGTACTTC

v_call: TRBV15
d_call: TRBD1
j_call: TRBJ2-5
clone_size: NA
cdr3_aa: CATSRDVDRGQETQYF
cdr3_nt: TGTGCCACCAGCAGAGATGTCGACAGGGGACAAGAGACCCAGTACTTC

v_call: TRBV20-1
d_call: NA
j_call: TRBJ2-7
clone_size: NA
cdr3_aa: CSATRAGRPSYEQYF
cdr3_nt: TGCAGTGCTACCCGGGCAGGGAGGCCCTCCTACGAGCAGTACTTC

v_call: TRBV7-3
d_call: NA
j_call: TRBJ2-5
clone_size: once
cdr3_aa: CASSLGVTGETKYF
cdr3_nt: TGTGCCAGCAGCCTAGGGGTGACCGGGGAGACCAAGTACTTC

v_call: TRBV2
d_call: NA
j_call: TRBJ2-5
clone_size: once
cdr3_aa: CASSEGGRQETQYF
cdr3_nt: TGTGCCAGCAGTGAAGGGGGGCGGCAAGAGACCCAGTACTTC

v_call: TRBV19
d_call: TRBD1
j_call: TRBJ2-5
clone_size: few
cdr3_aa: CASSKPSGGGKETQYF
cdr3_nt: TGTGCCAGTAGCAAACCCTCAGGGGGCGGAAAGGAGACCCAGTACTTC